The 18 T cell receptor beta chains below all came from one sample that was sequenced in a study of CD8 T cells in Susac syndrome. RNA, at 0.5 to 1 ug, was reverse transcribed with random hexamers. In TCRdb, the immunoSEQ multiplex PCR reads were re-called with MiXCR into one record per CDR3 protein. The data show over 70,000 distinct CDR3 sequences, approximately 96% seen once. Sequenced: CD8+ T cells from PBMCs. Every receptor here comes from a human donor with Susac syndrome.

The CDR3 protein is CASIKLGQGNQPQHF. CDR3 bases: TGTGCCAGCATAAAGTTAGGACAGGGCAATCAGCCCCAGCATTTT. The genes are TRBV28 and TRBJ1-5, with 7 bases lining up with TRBD1. The V segment lost 7 bases and the J segment 2 bases; nucleotides outside the gene matches: 8. This CDR3 spans 15 amino acids. The V gene's germline CDR1 is MDHEN and CDR2 SYDVKM.

This chain links TRBV7-9 with TRBJ1-2, with TRBD1 identical over 8 bases. J was trimmed by 0 bases and V by 5 bases; bases with no gene match: 8. The CDR3 contains 16 residues. CDR1 SEHNR and CDR2 FQNEAQ come from the germline V gene (reference sequence). In DNA form, the CDR3 reads TGTGCCAGCAGCATGCCGGGACAGGCCGCTAACTATGGCTACACCTTC. It encodes CASSMPGQAANYGYTF.

The chain uses TRBV7-9 and TRBJ1-1; 12 bases map to TRBD1. The CDR3 loop spans 17 amino acids. V was clipped by 5 bases and J by 4 bases; unmatched bases: 11. Germline CDR1 reads SEHNR; CDR2 reads FQNEAQ (reference sequence). The CDR3 DNA sequence: TGTGCCAGCAGCGGGGACAGGGGGCGCCCCGAGGGCACTGAAGCTTTCTTT. This translates into CASSGDRGRPEGTEAFF.

V is TRBV5-6 and J is TRBJ1-5, with a tentative D call TRBD1 (6 bases). Germline assignment: CDR1 SGHDT and CDR2 YYEEEE. V lost 2 bases and J 1 base, leaving 16 bases between the germline ends. The CDR3 contains 17 residues. CDR3 in DNA: TGTGCCAGCAGCTTAGGGCAGGGGAAGAGGAGCAATCAGCCCCAGCATTTT. This encodes CASSLGQGKRSNQPQHF.

V gene TRBV11-2 combines with J gene TRBJ2-5; a weak D match, TRBD2 (7 bases). Germline V gene sequence: CDR1 SGHAT, CDR2 FQNNGV. The CDR3 consists of 15 residues. Trimming shortened V by 5 bases and J by 3 bases, and 16 bases separated the two germline ends. CDR3 in amino acids: CASSGGGAGEETQYF. The CDR3 DNA sequence: TGTGCCAGCAGCGGGGGGGGCGCAGGGGAAGAGACCCAGTACTTC.

The chain uses TRBV13 and TRBJ1-6; D perhaps matches TRBD1 (5 bases). The CDR3 runs to 16 residues. V lost 1 base, J lost 10 bases, and 17 bases lay in between. Germline CDR1 reads PRHDT; CDR2 reads FYEKMQ (reference sequence). CDR3 in amino acids: CASSLVLDGGGSPLHF. The CDR3 region has the DNA TGTGCCAGCAGCTTAGTTCTCGACGGTGGGGGGTCACCCCTCCACTTT.

This rearrangement joins TRBV27 to TRBJ2-7; D might be TRBD1 (6 bases). The CDR3 has 16 residues. V lost 5 bases and J lost 2, with 19 bases in between. Germline values: CDR1 MNHEY, CDR2 SMNVEV (reference sequence). As DNA, the CDR3 is TGTGCCAGCAGTCTCCGCAACAGACAGGTACCCTACGAGCAGTACTTC. Amino acid sequence: CASSLRNRQVPYEQYF.

The chain has TRBV19 and TRBJ1-1; D perhaps matches TRBD1 (5 bases). CDR3 length: 13 residues. The germline CDR1 and CDR2 sequences are LNHDA and SQIVND (reference sequence). Trimming took off 8 bases at V and 1 base at J, with 11 bases between the two ends. The CDR3 spells CASHDSQNTEAFF. The CDR3 bases are TGTGCCAGTCATGACAGCCAGAACACTGAAGCTTTCTTT.

This chain connects TRBV20-1 to TRBJ1-5; D gene uncertain. The germline CDR1 and CDR2 sequences are DFQATT and SNEGSKA (reference sequence). The CDR3 spans 15 residues. The V end was cut by 3 bases, the J end by 0 bases, with 12 bases between. The chain's CDR3 is CSASYMSGSNQPQHF. The CDR3 DNA is TGCAGTGCTAGCTATATGAGCGGTAGCAATCAGCCCCAGCATTTT.

The chain uses TRBV20-1 and TRBJ2-3; D unclear. Germline V gene data show CDR1 as DFQATT and CDR2 as SNEGSKA (reference sequence). V shed 4 bases and J shed 0 bases, with 8 bases lying between them. There are 13 residues in the CDR3. CDR3 protein: CSAKDPSTDTQYF. Here the CDR3 DNA reads TGCAGTGCTAAGGACCCAAGCACAGATACGCAGTATTTT.

This chain links TRBV30 with TRBJ1-1, with D perhaps TRBD1 (5 bases). V lost 0 bases to trimming and J lost 4 bases, with 9 bases between them. Germline CDR1 and CDR2: GTSNPN and SVGIG (reference sequence). CDR3 length: 13 amino acids. This CDR3 reads CAWSVIQGTEAFF. CDR3 bases: TGTGCCTGGAGTGTTATCCAGGGCACTGAAGCTTTCTTT.

The chain combines TRBV27 with TRBJ1-2; 7 bases align to TRBD1. V dropped 5 bases and J dropped 2; count of bases not matched to a gene: 11. Per germline, CDR1 MNHEY and CDR2 SMNVEV (reference sequence). The CDR3 consists of 16 residues. CDR3 DNA: TGTGCCAGCAGTGCCATGACAGGGATGGCGAACTATGGCTACACCTTC. Translated: CASSAMTGMANYGYTF.

This clonotype was counted only a few times. The gene calls are TRBV5-4 and TRBJ2-2; D gene ambiguous. V lost 2 bases and J 0 bases, leaving 2 bases between the germline ends. The CDR3 is 13 amino acids. CDR1 SGHNT and CDR2 YYREEE come from the germline V gene (reference sequence). Written as DNA, the CDR3 is TGTGCCAGCAGCTTCGCGAACACCGGGGAGCTGTTTTTT. Protein product: CASSFANTGELFF.

V gene TRBV20-1 combines with J gene TRBJ2-5; the D is unclear. CDR3 length: 11 residues. V lost 6 bases and J 9 bases, leaving 14 bases between the germline ends. The germline V gene encodes CDR1 DFQATT and CDR2 SNEGSKA (reference sequence). The CDR3 nucleotides read TGCAGTGCGCCAACGGGCGTGGCCCAGTACTTC. Its protein product is CSAPTGVAQYF.

This rearrangement joins TRBV5-5 to TRBJ2-7; 11 bases align to TRBD1. V gave up 4 bases and J gave up 7 bases; unmatched junction bases: 10. The CDR3 contains 15 residues. Germline assignment: CDR1 SGHKS and CDR2 YYEKEE (reference sequence). The CDR3 bases are TGTGCCAGCAGCATCGCCCGGACAGGGGGCGATGAGCAGTACTTC. It specifies CASSIARTGGDEQYF.

V gene TRBV7-2 combines with J gene TRBJ1-2; D might be TRBD1 (5 bases). The CDR3 is 13 amino acids. The V gene's germline CDR1 is SGHTA and CDR2 FQGNSA. V gave up 0 bases and J gave up 8 bases, with 10 bases separating them. In DNA form, the CDR3 reads TGTGCCAGCAGCTTAGCCTGGGGGGACGGCTACACCTTC. Residues: CASSLAWGDGYTF.

The V gene is TRBV12-3 or TRBV12-4, the J gene TRBJ1-1, with 8 bases that match TRBD1. This CDR3 is built from 14 residues. V lost 5 bases, J lost 4 bases, and 6 bases stayed unmatched. DNA of the CDR3: TGTGCCAGCAGTCAGACAGGGGACGCCACTGAAGCTTTCTTT. It is translated as CASSQTGDATEAFF.

This sequence joins TRBV29-1 and TRBJ1-2; D is perhaps TRBD1 (5 bases). Trimming stripped 5 bases from V and 8 bases from J, with 21 bases between. This CDR3 has 14 amino acids. The germline V gene has CDR1 SQVTM and CDR2 ANQGSEA. CDR3 protein: CSVSRGDLHGGYTF. CDR3 DNA: TGCAGCGTTTCCCGGGGGGACCTTCACGGGGGCTACACCTTC.